There are a few counts of the clone carrying this T cell receptor (beta chain). Drawing of peripheral blood yielded roughly 9.3 milliliters from each donor. The ends were cut back, 3 bases at V and 2 bases at J, with 10 bases in the middle. Germline CDR1 DFQATT, CDR2 SNEGSKA (reference sequence). This CDR3 is 13 amino acids long. The record originates from a study of blood T cells in healthy people across ages. PCR was performed a second time for about 7 to 12 cycles using a sample-barcoded 5' primer and a J-beta primer mix. From each sample, at least 2.5 million paired-end reads containing CDR3 were obtained. Via MiXCR, TCRdb re-called the 5' RACE reads, giving one row per CDR3 protein. The sample shows roughly 2 million distinct CDR3 sequences, around half of them seen only once.

The chain recombines TRBV20-1 with TRBJ2-5; possibly TRBD2 for D (5 bases). The sequenced sample consisted of blood. The clonotype was recovered from a woman in her thirties or forties in good health. The chain's CDR3 is CSASRDLQETQYF. CDR3 coding DNA: TGCAGTGCTAGCCGGGATCTACAAGAGACCCAGTACTTC.